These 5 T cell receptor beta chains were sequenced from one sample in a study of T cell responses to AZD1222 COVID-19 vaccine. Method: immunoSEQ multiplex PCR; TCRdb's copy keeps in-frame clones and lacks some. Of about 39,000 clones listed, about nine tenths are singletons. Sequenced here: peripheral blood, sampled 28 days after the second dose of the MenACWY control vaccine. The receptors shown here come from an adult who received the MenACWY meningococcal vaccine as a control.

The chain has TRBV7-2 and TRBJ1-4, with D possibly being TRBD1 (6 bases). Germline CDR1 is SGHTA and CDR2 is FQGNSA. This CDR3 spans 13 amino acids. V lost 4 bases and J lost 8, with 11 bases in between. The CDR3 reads CASSSGGWEKLFF. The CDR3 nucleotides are TGTGCCAGCAGCTCTGGGGGCTGGGAAAAACTGTTTTTT.

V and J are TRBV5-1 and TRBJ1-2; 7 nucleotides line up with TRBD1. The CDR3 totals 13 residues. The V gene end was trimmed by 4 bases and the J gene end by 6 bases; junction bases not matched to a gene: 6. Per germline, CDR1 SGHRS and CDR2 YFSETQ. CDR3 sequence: CASSTEGANGYTF. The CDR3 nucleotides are TGCGCCAGCAGCACCGAGGGGGCAAATGGCTACACCTTC.

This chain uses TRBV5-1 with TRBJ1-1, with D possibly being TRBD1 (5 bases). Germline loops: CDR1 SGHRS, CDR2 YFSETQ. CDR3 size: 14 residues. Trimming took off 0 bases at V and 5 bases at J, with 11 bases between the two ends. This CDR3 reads CASSLEGLGTEAFF. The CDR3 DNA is TGCGCCAGCAGCTTGGAGGGACTGGGGACTGAAGCTTTCTTT.

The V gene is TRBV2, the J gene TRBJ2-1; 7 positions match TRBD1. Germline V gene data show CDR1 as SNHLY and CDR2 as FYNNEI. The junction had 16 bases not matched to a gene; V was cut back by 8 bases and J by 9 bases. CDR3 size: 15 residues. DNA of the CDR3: TGTGCCAGCTCATCCTTCAGGGGGTGGGATGGTGAGCAGTTCTTC. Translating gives CASSSFRGWDGEQFF.

DNA for the CDR3: TGTGCCAGCAGTCCGGTGGGACAGGGAGTTATGACCTACGAGCAGTACTTC. It translates to CASSPVGQGVMTYEQYF. The chain uses TRBV28 and TRBJ2-7; 9 bases are shared with TRBD1. The V gene's germline CDR1 is MDHEN and CDR2 SYDVKM. Losses at the gene ends were 5 bases for V and 2 bases for J; bases not matched to a gene: 13. This CDR3 spans 17 amino acids.